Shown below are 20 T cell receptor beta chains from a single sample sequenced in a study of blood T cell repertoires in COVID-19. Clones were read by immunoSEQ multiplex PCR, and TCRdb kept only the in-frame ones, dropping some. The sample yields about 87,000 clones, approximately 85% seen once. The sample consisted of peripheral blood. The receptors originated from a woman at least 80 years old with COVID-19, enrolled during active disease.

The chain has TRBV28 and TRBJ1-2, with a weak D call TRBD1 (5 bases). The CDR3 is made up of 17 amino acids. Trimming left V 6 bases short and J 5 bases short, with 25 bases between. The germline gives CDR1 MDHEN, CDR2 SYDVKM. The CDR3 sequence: CASSPHGAGRTRYGYTF. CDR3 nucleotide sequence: TGTGCCAGCAGCCCACACGGGGCGGGACGGACGAGATATGGCTACACCTTC.

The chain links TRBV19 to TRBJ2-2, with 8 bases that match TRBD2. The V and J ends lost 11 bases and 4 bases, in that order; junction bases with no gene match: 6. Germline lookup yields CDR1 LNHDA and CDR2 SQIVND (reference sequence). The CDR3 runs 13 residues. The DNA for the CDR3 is TGTGCCTCCGGGGGGGGTGGCACCGGGGAGCTGTTTTTT. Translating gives CASGGGGTGELFF.

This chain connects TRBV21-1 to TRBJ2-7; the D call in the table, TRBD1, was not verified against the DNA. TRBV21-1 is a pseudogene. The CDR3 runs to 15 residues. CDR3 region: CASSKDPREPYEQYF. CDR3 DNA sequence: TGTGCCAGCAGCAAGGACCCCAGGGAACCCTACGAGCAGTACTTC.

CDR3 in DNA: TGTGCCTGGAGTCGGTCCTCTGGAAACACCATATATTTT. Its translation: CAWSRSSGNTIYF. This chain uses TRBV30 with TRBJ1-3; D call uncertain. The CDR3 extends over 13 amino acids. The V gene lost 2 bases and the J gene lost 0 bases, with 5 bases spanning the gap. Germline V gene data show CDR1 as GTSNPN and CDR2 as SVGIG (reference sequence).

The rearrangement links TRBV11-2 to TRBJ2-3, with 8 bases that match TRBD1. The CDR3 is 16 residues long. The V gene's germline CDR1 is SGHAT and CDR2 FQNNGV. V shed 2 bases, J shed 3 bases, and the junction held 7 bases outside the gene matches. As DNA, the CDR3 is TGTGCCAGCAGCTTACTGCAGGGGGCTTCAACAGATACGCAGTATTTT. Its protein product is CASSLLQGASTDTQYF.

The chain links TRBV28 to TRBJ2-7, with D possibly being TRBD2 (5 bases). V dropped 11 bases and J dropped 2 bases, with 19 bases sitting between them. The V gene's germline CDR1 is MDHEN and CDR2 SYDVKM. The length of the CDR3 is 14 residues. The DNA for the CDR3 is TGTGCCTCCATAGGAGGCGGCCCTGCCTACGAGCAGTACTTC. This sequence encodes CASIGGGPAYEQYF.

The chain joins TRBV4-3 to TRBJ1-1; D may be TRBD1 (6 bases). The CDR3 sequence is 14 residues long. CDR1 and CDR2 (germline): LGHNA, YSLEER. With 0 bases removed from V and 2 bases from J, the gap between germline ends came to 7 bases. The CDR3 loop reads CASSQEGGNTEAFF. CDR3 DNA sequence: TGCGCCAGCAGCCAAGAAGGGGGTAACACTGAAGCTTTCTTT.

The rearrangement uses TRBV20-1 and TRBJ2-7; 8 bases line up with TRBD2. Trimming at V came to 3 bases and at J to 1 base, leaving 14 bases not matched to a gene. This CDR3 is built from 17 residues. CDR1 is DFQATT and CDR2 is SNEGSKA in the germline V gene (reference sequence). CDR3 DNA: TGCAGTGCTAGTGGAGCTAGCGGGCACCTTAATTCCTACGAGCAGTACTTC. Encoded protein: CSASGASGHLNSYEQYF.

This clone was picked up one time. The DNA for the CDR3 is TGTGCCAGCAGTTTTGACAGTCCCGAAGCTTTCTTT. This sequence encodes CASSFDSPEAFF. The chain carries TRBV12-3 or TRBV12-4 and TRBJ1-1, with a tentative D call TRBD1 (5 bases). The V end lost 3 bases, the J end lost 8 bases, and 10 bases lay between the germline ends. The CDR3 runs to 12 residues.

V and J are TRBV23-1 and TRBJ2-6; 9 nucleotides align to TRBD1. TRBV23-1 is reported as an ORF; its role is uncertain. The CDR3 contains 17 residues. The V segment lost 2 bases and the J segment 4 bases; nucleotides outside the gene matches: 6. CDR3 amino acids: CASSQPGTGYGANVLTF. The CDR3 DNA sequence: TGCGCCAGCAGTCAACCTGGGACAGGGTACGGGGCCAACGTCCTGACTTTC.

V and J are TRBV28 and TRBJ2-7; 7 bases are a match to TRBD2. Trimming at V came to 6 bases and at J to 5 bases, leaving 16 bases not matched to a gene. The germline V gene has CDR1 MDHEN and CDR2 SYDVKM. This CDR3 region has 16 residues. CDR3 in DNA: TGTGCCAGCAGCCCCCAAGCTGGCGGGAGTAAACACGAGCAGTACTTC. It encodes CASSPQAGGSKHEQYF.

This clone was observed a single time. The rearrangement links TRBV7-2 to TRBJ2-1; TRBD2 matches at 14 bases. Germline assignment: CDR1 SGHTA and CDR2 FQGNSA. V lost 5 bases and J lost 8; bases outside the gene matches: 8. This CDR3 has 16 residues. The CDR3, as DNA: TGTGCCAGCAGCCTCGTTGGGACTAGCGGGGGCTATGAGCAGTTCTTC. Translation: CASSLVGTSGGYEQFF.

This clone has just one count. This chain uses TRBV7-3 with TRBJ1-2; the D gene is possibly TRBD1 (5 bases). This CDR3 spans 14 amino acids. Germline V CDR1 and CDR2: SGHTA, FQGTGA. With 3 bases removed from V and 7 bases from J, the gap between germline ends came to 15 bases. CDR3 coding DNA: TGTGCCAGCAGCTTGAATGCAGGGAGGAGTGGCTACACCTTC. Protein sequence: CASSLNAGRSGYTF.

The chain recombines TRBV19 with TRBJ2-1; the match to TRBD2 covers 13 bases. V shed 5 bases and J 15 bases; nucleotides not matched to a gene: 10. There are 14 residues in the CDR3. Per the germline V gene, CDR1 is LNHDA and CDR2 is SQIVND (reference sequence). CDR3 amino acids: CASSVGLAGPRWFF. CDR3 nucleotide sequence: TGTGCCAGTAGTGTGGGACTAGCGGGGCCACGTTGGTTCTTC.

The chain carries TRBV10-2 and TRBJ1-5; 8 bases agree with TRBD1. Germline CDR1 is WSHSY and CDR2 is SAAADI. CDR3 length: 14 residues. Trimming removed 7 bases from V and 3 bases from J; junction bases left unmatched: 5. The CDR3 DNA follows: TGCGCCAGCAACCCGGACAGGGTCAATCAGCCCCAGCATTTT. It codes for CASNPDRVNQPQHF.

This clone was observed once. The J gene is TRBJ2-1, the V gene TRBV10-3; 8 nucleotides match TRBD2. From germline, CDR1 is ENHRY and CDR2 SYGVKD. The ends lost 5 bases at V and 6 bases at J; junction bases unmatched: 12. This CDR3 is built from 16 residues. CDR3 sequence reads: CAISIGTAGVGNEQFF. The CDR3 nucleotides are TGTGCCATCAGTATAGGAACAGCGGGAGTTGGCAATGAGCAGTTCTTC.

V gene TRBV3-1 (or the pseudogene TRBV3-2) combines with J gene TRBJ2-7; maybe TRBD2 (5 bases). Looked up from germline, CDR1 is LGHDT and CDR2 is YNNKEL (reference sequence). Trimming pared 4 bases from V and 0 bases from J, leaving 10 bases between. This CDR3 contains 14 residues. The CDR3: CASSLRTYSYEQYF. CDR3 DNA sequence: TGTGCCAGCAGCCTTCGGACTTACTCCTACGAGCAGTACTTC.

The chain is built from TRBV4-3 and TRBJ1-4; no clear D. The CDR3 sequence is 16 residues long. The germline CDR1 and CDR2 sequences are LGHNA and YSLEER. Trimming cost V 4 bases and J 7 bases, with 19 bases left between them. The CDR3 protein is CASSPTLWRDSEKLFF. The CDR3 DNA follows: TGCGCCAGCAGCCCGACGCTATGGAGGGATAGTGAAAAACTGTTTTTT.

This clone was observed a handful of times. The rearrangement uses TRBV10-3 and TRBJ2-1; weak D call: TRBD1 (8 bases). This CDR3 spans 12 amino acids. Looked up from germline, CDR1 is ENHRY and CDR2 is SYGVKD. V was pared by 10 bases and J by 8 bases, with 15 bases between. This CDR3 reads CATQQGGDEQFF. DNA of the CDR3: TGTGCCACCCAACAGGGGGGGGATGAGCAGTTCTTC.

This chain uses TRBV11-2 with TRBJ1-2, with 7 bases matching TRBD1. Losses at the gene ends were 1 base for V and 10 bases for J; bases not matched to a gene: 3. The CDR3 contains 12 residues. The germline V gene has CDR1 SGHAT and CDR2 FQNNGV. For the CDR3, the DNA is TGTGCCAGCAGCTTAGCCAGGGGGGTCTACACCTTC. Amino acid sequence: CASSLARGVYTF. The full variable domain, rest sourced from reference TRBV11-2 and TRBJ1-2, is EAGVAQSPRYKIIEKRQSVAFWCNPISGHATLYWYQQILGQGPKLLIQFQNNGVVDDSQLPKDRFSAERLKGVDSTLKIQPAKLEDSAVYLCASSLARGVYTFGSGTRLTVV.